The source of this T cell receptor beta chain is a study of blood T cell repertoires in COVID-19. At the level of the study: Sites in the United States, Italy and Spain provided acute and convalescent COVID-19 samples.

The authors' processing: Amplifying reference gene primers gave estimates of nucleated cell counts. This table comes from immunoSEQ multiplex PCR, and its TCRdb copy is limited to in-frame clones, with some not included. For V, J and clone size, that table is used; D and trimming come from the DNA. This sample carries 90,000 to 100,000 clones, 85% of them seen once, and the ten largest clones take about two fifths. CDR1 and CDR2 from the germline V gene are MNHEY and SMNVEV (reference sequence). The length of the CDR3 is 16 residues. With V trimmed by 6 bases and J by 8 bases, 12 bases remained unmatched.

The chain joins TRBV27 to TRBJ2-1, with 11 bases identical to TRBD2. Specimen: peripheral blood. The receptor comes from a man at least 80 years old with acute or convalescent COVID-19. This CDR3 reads CASRRQVAGGRDEQFF. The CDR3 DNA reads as TGTGCCAGCAGAAGGCAGGTAGCGGGAGGGCGCGATGAGCAGTTCTTC.